Sequencing of this T cell receptor beta chain was carried out in a study of blood T cell repertoires in COVID-19. About the research overall: COVID-19 samples collected from the United States, Italy and Spain covered acute and convalescent phases. T cells, B-cell-depleted T cells, or PBMCs provided the cDNA or gDNA that served as material.

Using immunoSEQ multiplex PCR, the repertoire was profiled, and TCRdb retains in-frame clones only, with some absent. This sample has fewer than 200,000 clones; roughly 84% occur once, and the top ten carry about a sixth. Recruitment covered fewer than 25 US areas and drew participants whose ages spanned roughly 18 to 90 years. Donors were grouped by their self-reported clinical history. V was pared by 5 bases and J by 4 bases, with 11 bases of the junction left unmatched. The germline V gene encodes CDR1 SGHVS and CDR2 FNYEAQ. CDR3 size: 15 residues. This clone was detected a few times. The V call is TRBV7-6, the J call TRBJ2-7, with 7 positions matching TRBD2. Input material: PBMCs or T cells enriched from blood (not recorded which). This sequence originates from a man aged 55 to 69 who had recovered from COVID-19. CDR3 sequence reads: CASSRTSGSSYEQYF. The CDR3 bases are TGTGCCAGCAGCCGGACTAGTGGGAGTTCGTACGAGCAGTACTTC.